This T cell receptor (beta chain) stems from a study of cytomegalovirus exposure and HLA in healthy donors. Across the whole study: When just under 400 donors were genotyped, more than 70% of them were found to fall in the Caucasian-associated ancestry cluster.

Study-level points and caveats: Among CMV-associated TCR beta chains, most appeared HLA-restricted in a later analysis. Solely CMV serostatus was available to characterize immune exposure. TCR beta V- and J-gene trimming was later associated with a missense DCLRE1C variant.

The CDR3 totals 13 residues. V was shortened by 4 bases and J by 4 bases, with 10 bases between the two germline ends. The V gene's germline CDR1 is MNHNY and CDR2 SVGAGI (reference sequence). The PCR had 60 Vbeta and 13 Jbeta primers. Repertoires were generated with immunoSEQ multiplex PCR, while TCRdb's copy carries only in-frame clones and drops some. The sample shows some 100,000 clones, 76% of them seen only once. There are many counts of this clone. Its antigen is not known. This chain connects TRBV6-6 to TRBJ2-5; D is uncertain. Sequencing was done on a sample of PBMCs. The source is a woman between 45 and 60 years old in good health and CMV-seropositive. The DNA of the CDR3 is TGTGCCAGCAGTTCAGTTACCCTAGAGACCCAGTACTTC. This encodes CASSSVTLETQYF.